These T cell receptor beta chains were read from a single sample in a study of T cell responses to AZD1222 COVID-19 vaccine. The repertoire was sequenced with immunoSEQ multiplex PCR; TCRdb's copy has only in-frame clones and lacks some. The table records about 120,000 clones, about 86% of them present only once. This specimen was peripheral blood, taken on day 0 of AZD1222 vaccination. Receptors originate from an adult in good health. CDR3s include the opening cysteine and the closing phenylalanine or tryptophan. A D gene is named only where the DNA matches it firmly. Only part of the rows carry a size: once, few, many, or a class if the clone is expanded.

TRBJ2-3 TRBV4-3 TRBD2 . TGCGCCAGCAGCCAAGATCGAACTAGCGGGAGTACAGATACGCAGTATTTT CASSQDRTSGSTDTQYF
TRBJ2-2 TRBV7-8 . . TGTGCCAGCAGCTTAGTAGGGAGTTGGGACACCGGGGAGCTGTTTTTT CASSLVGSWDTGELFF
TRBJ1-5 TRBV28 . . TGTGCCAGCAGTTTAGGGGTAAGGGGTCCGTTTCAGCCCCAGCATTTT CASSLGVRGPFQPQHF
TRBJ2-1 TRBV6-5 TRBD2 . TGTGCCAGCAGTTACCCCGGGGGGGACAATGAGCAGTTCTTC CASSYPGGDNEQFF
TRBJ2-7 TRBV7-5 . . TGTGCCGGATCTAGGCGTGGAGGGGCAATGAGCGAGCAGTACTTC CAGSRRGGAMSEQYF
TRBJ1-5 TRBV19 . . TGTGCCAGTAGTATTGAGACTATATCGGTTTCGCAGCCCCAGCATTTT CASSIETISVSQPQHF
TRBJ2-1 TRBV7-2 . . TGTGCCAGCAGCCCAGGACTTGGTTCCGCTGTCCGGTTCTTC CASSPGLGSAVRFF
TRBJ1-4 TRBV11-2 . . TGTGCCAGCAGTCCCCGGGGGGGCTCGGCTGAAAAACTGTTTTTT CASSPRGGSAEKLFF
TRBJ1-4 TRBV2 . . TGTGCCAGCAGTGAAGCAGGCGGTGGAGAAAAACTGTTTTTT CASSEAGGGEKLFF
TRBJ2-7 TRBV20-1 TRBD2 . TGCAGTGCTAGTCGGCACGCAGGGAGGGGTTACGAGCAGTACTTC CSASRHAGRGYEQYF
TRBJ2-1 TRBV20-1 TRBD2 . TGCAGTGCTAGTCATCCGGGAGGGCCGAACAATGAGCAGTTCTTC CSASHPGGPNNEQFF
TRBJ1-1 TRBV6-2/TRBV6-3 TRBD1 . TGTGCCAGCAGTCGAGAATCCGGGACAGGGCCCACTGAAGCTTTCTTT CASSRESGTGPTEAFF
TRBJ1-5 TRBV28 . few TGTGCCAGCAGCTTGGACACATATCAGCCCCAGCATTTT CASSLDTYQPQHF
TRBJ2-3 TRBV24-1 TRBD1 . TGTGCCACCAGTGATCGGGACAGGGGAAGTACGGATACGCAGTATTTT CATSDRDRGSTDTQYF
TRBJ2-1 TRBV7-6 TRBD2 . TGTGCCAGCAGCTTAGGACTAGCCCCGGCGAATGAGCAGTTCTTC CASSLGLAPANEQFF
TRBJ2-4 TRBV25-1 . . TGTGCCAGCAGTGATACAGGACCTCGGGCCAAAAACATTCAGTACTTC CASSDTGPRAKNIQYF